The next 19 T cell receptor beta chains were all read from a single sample in a study of blood T cells in healthy people across ages. Then a second PCR, running roughly 7 to 11 cycles, was carried out with a sample-barcoded 5' primer and a J-beta primer mix. In TCRdb, the 5' RACE reads were re-called with MiXCR into one record per CDR3 protein. The sample lists 890,000 or so distinct CDR3 sequences, around two thirds occurring once. Material for sequencing was blood. These receptors were taken from a man aged 30-40 years in good health.

This clonotype was seen a few times. The chain carries TRBV6-6 and TRBJ1-6; a weak D match, TRBD1 (5 bases). There are 14 residues in the CDR3. The germline gives CDR1 MNHNY, CDR2 SVGAGI (reference sequence). Trimming shortened V by 2 bases and J by 10 bases, and 12 bases separated the two germline ends. CDR3 in DNA: TGTGCCAGCAGTTACGGGGGGACTGGGTCACCCCTCCACTTT. Translation gives CASSYGGTGSPLHF.

This clonotype was detected a few times. The chain combines TRBV20-1 with TRBJ2-3; D possibly corresponds to TRBD2 (5 bases). This CDR3 contains 15 residues. Trimming stripped 6 bases from V and 4 bases from J, with 20 bases between. Germline lookup yields CDR1 DFQATT and CDR2 SNEGSKA (reference sequence). CDR3 coding DNA: TGCAGTGCCCCTACAAGCGGACTCCTGGCAGATACGCAGTATTTT. Encoded protein: CSAPTSGLLADTQYF.

V and J are TRBV24-1 and TRBJ2-1; D is tentatively TRBD1 or TRBD2 (6 bases each). CDR1 and CDR2 from the germline V gene are KGHDR and SFDVKD. There are 14 residues in the CDR3. The V end was cut by 1 base, the J end by 7 bases, with 10 bases between. The CDR3, as DNA: TGTGCCACCAGTGATTTAGTAGGGGGGAATGAGCAGTTCTTC. Amino acids: CATSDLVGGNEQFF.

As for this clonotype: A junction boundary mismatches the germline segment, possibly from a read error. The chain is built from TRBV10-3 and TRBJ2-3; 13 bases map to TRBD2. The CDR3 totals 17 residues. Germline lookup yields CDR1 ENHRY and CDR2 SYGVKD. The DNA of the CDR3 is TGTGCCATCAGTGACCCGACTAGCGGGGGGCGAACAGGTACGCAGTATTTT. Protein: CAISDPTSGGRTGTQYF.

This clonotype was recorded a few times. V usage is TRBV7-6 and J usage is TRBJ2-7; D is unclear. The CDR3 loop spans 14 amino acids. The V end lost 3 bases, the J end lost 0 bases, and 9 bases lay between the germline ends. The germline gives CDR1 SGHVS, CDR2 FNYEAQ. CDR3 nucleotide sequence: TGTGCCAGCAGCTTCGGGCCCAGCTCCTACGAGCAGTACTTC. Protein product: CASSFGPSSYEQYF.

J is TRBJ1-6 and V is TRBV5-8; D remains ambiguous. V was trimmed by 6 bases and J by 0 bases, leaving 7 bases between them. Germline CDR1 reads SGHTS; CDR2 reads YDEGEE. The CDR3 spans 14 residues. CDR3 amino acids: CASKQSSYNSPLHF. The CDR3 region has the DNA TGTGCCAGCAAACAGAGCTCCTATAATTCACCCCTCCACTTT.

The J gene is TRBJ1-4, the V gene TRBV7-9; no clear D. The CDR3 sequence is 12 residues long. Germline assignment: CDR1 SEHNR and CDR2 FQNEAQ (reference sequence). V lost 4 bases and J lost 5, with 5 bases in between. In DNA form, the CDR3 reads TGTGCCAGCAGCTGGATAAATGAAAAACTGTTTTTT. Its translation is CASSWINEKLFF.

This chain connects TRBV7-9 to TRBJ2-7; no clear D. Judging by the DNA end, TRBJ2-5 fits better; the J call may be wrong. There are 12 residues in the CDR3. Germline CDR1 and CDR2: SEHNR and FQNEAQ (reference sequence). DNA of the CDR3: TGTGCCAGCAGCGTATATGGGGAGACCCAGTACTTC. Protein sequence: CASSVYGETQYF.

The rearrangement joins TRBV4-2 to TRBJ2-7, with TRBD1 as a possible D gene (6 bases). Germline assignment: CDR1 LGHNA and CDR2 YNFKEQ. V shed 3 bases and J shed 0 bases, with 12 bases lying between them. The CDR3 length is 15 residues. CDR3 amino acids: CASSQASDSSYEQYF. DNA of the CDR3: TGTGCCAGCAGCCAGGCATCGGACAGCTCCTACGAGCAGTACTTC.

The chain links TRBV7-2 to TRBJ2-7; 9 nucleotides match TRBD1. The J call is uncertain, as TRBJ2-4 better fits the DNA end. This CDR3 spans 14 amino acids. Germline V lookup: CDR1 SGHTA, CDR2 FQGNSA. For the CDR3, the DNA is TGTGCCAGCACGAAGGGGACAGGGCGGGTCATTCAGTACTTC. It encodes CASTKGTGRVIQYF.

This clonotype has just one count. The J gene is TRBJ2-1, the V gene TRBV6-5, with a tentative D call TRBD1 (5 bases). Trimming took 6 bases from V and 8 from J, leaving 14 bases between them. The CDR3 covers 13 residues. Germline-derived CDR1 and CDR2 are MNHEY and SVGAGI. The CDR3 DNA sequence: TGTGCCAGCAGGGCCACAGGTTGGGATGAGCAGTTCTTC. Protein: CASRATGWDEQFF.

The V gene is TRBV7-9, the J gene TRBJ2-1; 8 bases line up with TRBD1. The germline gives CDR1 SEHNR, CDR2 FQNEAQ (reference sequence). The CDR3 runs 16 residues. V was clipped by 4 bases and J by 4 bases; unmatched bases: 9. CDR3 sequence (DNA): TGTGCCAGCAGCTCAGGGGGCTATGCTCCGTACAATGAGCAGTTCTTC. Translating it yields CASSSGGYAPYNEQFF.

The chain has TRBV29-1 and TRBJ2-5; TRBD2 matches at 7 bases. With the DNA end fitting TRBJ2-1 better, the J assignment may be wrong. This CDR3 region has 14 residues. CDR1 and CDR2 (germline): SQVTM, ANQGSEA. CDR3 coding DNA: TGCAGCGTTGTGGGGGGGTCTACTCAAGAGACCCAGTTCTTC. Its protein product is CSVVGGSTQETQFF.

A note on this clonotype: Its ends do not fully match the called genes, so a read error is possible. V gene TRBV5-6 combines with J gene TRBJ1-6, with 9 nucleotides matching TRBD1. The length of the CDR3 is 17 residues. Germline CDR1 is SGHDT and CDR2 is YYEEEE. As DNA, the CDR3 is TGTGCCAGCAGCCGGGACAGGGTGAGCTCCTATAAGTCACCCCTCCACTTT. Translating gives CASSRDRVSSYKSPLHF.

V and J are TRBV12-3 or TRBV12-4 and TRBJ2-4; D gene ambiguous. The tail of the sequence fits TRBJ2-7 better, so the J call may be wrong. The CDR3 has 16 residues. This chain's CDR3 is CASSSFPGPRRYEQYF. The CDR3 nucleotides are TGTGCCAGCAGCTCCTTCCCCGGACCGCGGCGTTACGAGCAGTACTTC.

This clonotype was observed a single time. Mismatch with germline at one junction end may stem from a read error. This chain uses TRBV11-2 with TRBJ2-6; 8 nucleotides match TRBD1. Germline V gives CDR1 SGHAT, CDR2 FQNNGV. CDR3 size: 22 residues. The CDR3 DNA reads as TGTGCCGGCAGCTTAGTGTCCAGGGGGCACCATGATCGCTACTCTGGGGCCAACGTCCTGACTTTC. Its translation: CAGSLVSRGHHDRYSGANVLTF. Supplemented by reference TRBV11-2 and TRBJ2-6, the full variable domain reads EAGVAQSPRYKIIEKRQSVAFWCNPISGHATLYWYQQILGQGPKLLIQFQNNGVVDDSQLPKDRFSAERLKGVDSTLKIQPAKLEDSAVYLCAGSLVSRGHHDRYSGANVLTFGAGSRLTVL.

This clonotype was seen a handful of times. V and J are TRBV7-3 and TRBJ2-1; 8 nucleotides align to TRBD1. With V trimmed by 4 bases and J by 8 bases, 7 bases remained unmatched. The CDR3 sequence is 14 residues long. Germline CDR1 is SGHTA and CDR2 is FQGTGA. The CDR3 sequence: CASSYGQGDYEQFF. CDR3 coding DNA: TGTGCCAGCAGCTACGGACAGGGAGACTATGAGCAGTTCTTC.

The V gene is TRBV6-1, the J gene TRBJ2-7; 11 bases agree with TRBD2. V lost 4 bases, J lost 3 bases, and 5 bases stayed unmatched. The V gene's germline CDR1 is MNHNS and CDR2 SASEGT. This CDR3 spans 15 amino acids. This chain's CDR3 is CASSAGLAGLYEQYF. CDR3 DNA sequence: TGTGCCAGCAGTGCTGGACTAGCGGGCCTCTACGAGCAGTACTTC.

The chain links TRBV7-9 to TRBJ1-6; D is ambiguous. V lost 3 bases, J lost 10 bases, and 16 bases lay in between. The CDR3 extends over 15 amino acids. Per germline, CDR1 SEHNR and CDR2 FQNEAQ (reference sequence). The CDR3, as DNA: TGTGCCAGCAGCTTGGGAAGCTCCATTAGGTCACCCCTCCACTTT. This translates into CASSLGSSIRSPLHF.